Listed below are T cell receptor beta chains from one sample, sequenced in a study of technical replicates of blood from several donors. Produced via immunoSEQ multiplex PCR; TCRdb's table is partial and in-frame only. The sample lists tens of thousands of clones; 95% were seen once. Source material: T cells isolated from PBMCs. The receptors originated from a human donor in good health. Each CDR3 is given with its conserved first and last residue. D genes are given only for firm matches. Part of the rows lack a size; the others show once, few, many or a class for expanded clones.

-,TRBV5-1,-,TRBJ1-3,TGCGCCAGCAGCTACGGGTCCGCTCCTGGAGCCATATATTTT,CASSYGSAPGAIYF
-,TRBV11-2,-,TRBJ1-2,TGTGCCAGCAGCTTCGTTTATGGCTACACCTTC,CASSFVYGYTF
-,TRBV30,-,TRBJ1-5,TGTGCCTGGAGTGTCCGGGGAGATCAGCCCCAGCATTTT,CAWSVRGDQPQHF
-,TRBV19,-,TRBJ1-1,TGTGCCAGTACTCGGGGGAAGGAGGGGACTGAAGCTTTCTTT,CASTRGKEGTEAFF
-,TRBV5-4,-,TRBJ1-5,TGTGCCAGCAGCTTCGGGGGGCTGGATGGGCCCCAGCATTTT,CASSFGGLDGPQHF
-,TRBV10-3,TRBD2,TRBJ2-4,TGTGCCATCAGTGAGCGGGGGGGACTAGCCAAAAACATTCAGTACTTC,CAISERGGLAKNIQYF
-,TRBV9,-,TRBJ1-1,TGTGCCAGCAGCGTAGACGGGACAATGAACACTGAAGCTTTCTTT,CASSVDGTMNTEAFF
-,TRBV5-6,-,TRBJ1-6,TGTGCCAGCAGCCCCTCCCCAGGGTTCAATTCACCCCTCCACTTT,CASSPSPGFNSPLHF
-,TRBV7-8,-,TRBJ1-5,TGTGCCAGCAGCTTAGGTGGGCAGCTCGCCAATCAGCCCCAGCATTTT,CASSLGGQLANQPQHF
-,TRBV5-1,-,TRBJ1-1,TGCGCCAGCAGCGAAAAACAGGGCCCTCCCAATGAAGCTTTCTTT,CASSEKQGPPNEAFF
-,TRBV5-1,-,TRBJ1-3,TGCGCCAGCAGCTTGGAGGGGGAAGGAAACACCATATATTTT,CASSLEGEGNTIYF
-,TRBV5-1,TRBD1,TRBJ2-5,TGCGCCAGCAGCCCCACTCCACAGGGGCCACTCCAAGAGACCCAGTACTTC,CASSPTPQGPLQETQYF
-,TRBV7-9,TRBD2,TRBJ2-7,TGTGCCAGCAGCCCGAGATTAGCGGGGGGTAACTCCTACGAGCAGTACTTC,CASSPRLAGGNSYEQYF
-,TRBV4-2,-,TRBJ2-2,TGTGCCAGCAGCCCGGTCCGAGCGGCGACCGGGGAGCTGTTTTTT,CASSPVRAATGELFF
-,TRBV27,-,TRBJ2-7,TGTGCCAGCAGTAACTTACAGGGCCGCTCGCGTGAGCAGTACTTC,CASSNLQGRSREQYF
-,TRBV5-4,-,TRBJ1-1,TGTGCCAGCAGCTTGGCTTTTTCCACTGAAGCTTTCTTT,CASSLAFSTEAFF
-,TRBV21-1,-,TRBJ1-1,TGTGCCAGCAGCCTACCTCGTGCAGGGGAAGGGGACACTGAAGCTTTCTTT,CASSLPRAGEGDTEAFF
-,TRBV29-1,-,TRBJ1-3,TGCAGCGTTGGGGGGGGGTTGTCTGGAAACACCATATATTTT,CSVGGGLSGNTIYF
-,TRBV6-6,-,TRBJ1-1,TGTGCCAGCGCTTACCCCCAGGGTCCGAACACTGAAGCTTTCTTT,CASAYPQGPNTEAFF
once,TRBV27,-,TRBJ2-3,TGTGCCAGCACGAGAGAACGGGGCACAGATACGCAGTATTTT,CASTRERGTDTQYF
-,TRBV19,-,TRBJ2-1,TGTGCCAGTAGTTCCATCGGGAGTACATTGAATGAGCAGTTCTTC,CASSSIGSTLNEQFF
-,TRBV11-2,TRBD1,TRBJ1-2,TGTGCCAGCAGTGCCGACAGGGGGGATGTCTATGGCTACACCTTC,CASSADRGDVYGYTF
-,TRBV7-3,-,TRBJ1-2,TGTGCCAGCAGCTTAATTGAGTCGTCCCTACGGTATGGCTACACCTTC,CASSLIESSLRYGYTF
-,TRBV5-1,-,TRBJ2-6,TGCGCCAGCAGCTTGGCAGGGGTTGGCTCTGGGGCCAACGTCCTGACTTTC,CASSLAGVGSGANVLTF
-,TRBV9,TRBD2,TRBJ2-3,TGTGCCAGCAGGGGGACTAGCCCGCACTCTCCAGATACGCAGTATTTT,CASRGTSPHSPDTQYF
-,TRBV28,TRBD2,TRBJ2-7,TGTGCCAGCACCCAGGCCCTAACCGGGACTAGCGGGGGGAGATACGAGCAGTACTTC,CASTQALTGTSGGRYEQYF
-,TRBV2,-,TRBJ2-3,TGTGCCAGCAGTGGACGCCCACCATCGGGGTATTTT,CASSGRPPSGYF
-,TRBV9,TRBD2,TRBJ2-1,TGTGCCAGCAGCGTAGTCCTAGCGGGGCCTAATGAGCAGTTCTTC,CASSVVLAGPNEQFF
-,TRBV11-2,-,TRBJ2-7,TGTGCCAGCAGCTTAGGGGGGGACCTCCAGTACTTC,CASSLGGDLQYF
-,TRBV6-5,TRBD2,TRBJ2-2,TGTGCCAGCACGGAAGCGGGGGAAAACACCGGGGAGCTGTTTTTT,CASTEAGENTGELFF
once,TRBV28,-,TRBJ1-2,TGTGCCAGCAGCAGCAGGGATTATGGCTACACCTTC,CASSSRDYGYTF
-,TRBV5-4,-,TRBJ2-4,TGTGCCAGCAGCTTGTCTCGAAACAGGGAAAACATTCAGTACTTC,CASSLSRNRENIQYF
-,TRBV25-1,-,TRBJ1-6,TGTGCCAGCAGTGGATCGTGGGGGGATAATTCACCCCTCCACTTT,CASSGSWGDNSPLHF
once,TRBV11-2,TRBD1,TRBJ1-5,TGTGCCAGCAGCTCAGGGACAGGGGTAAGGCAGCCCCAGCATTTT,CASSSGTGVRQPQHF
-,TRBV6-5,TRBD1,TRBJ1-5,TGTGCCAGCAGGCGGGACAGGGGAAATCAGCCCCAGCATTTT,CASRRDRGNQPQHF
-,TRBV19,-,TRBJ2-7,TGTGCCAGTAGTTGGCCAGGGGACGAGCAGTACTTC,CASSWPGDEQYF
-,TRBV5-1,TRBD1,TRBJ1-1,TGCGCCAGCAGCTTAGACAGGGGGCCCATAATGAACACTGAAGCTTTCTTT,CASSLDRGPIMNTEAFF
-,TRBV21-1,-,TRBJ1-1,TGTGCCAGCAAGGGACAGGCGCGCACTGAAGCTTTCTTT,CASKGQARTEAFF
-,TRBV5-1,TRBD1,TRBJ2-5,TGCGCCAGCAGCTTGGATTTTTGGGACAGGGGGTTTAGGGAGACCCAGTACTTC,CASSLDFWDRGFRETQYF
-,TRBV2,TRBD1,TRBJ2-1,TGTGCCACTCGACAGGGGGCGGTCGATGAGCAGTTCTTC,CATRQGAVDEQFF
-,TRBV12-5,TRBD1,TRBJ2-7,TGTGCTAGTGGTTTTAAACCTCGGACAGGTTATGCCTACGAGCAGTACTTC,CASGFKPRTGYAYEQYF
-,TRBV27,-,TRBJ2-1,TGTGCCAGCAGTTTAATGGGGATGGCGGGCTCCTACAATGAGCAGTTCTTC,CASSLMGMAGSYNEQFF
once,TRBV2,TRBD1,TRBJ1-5,TGTGCCAGCAGTGAATGGGACAGAAATCAGCCCCAGCATTTT,CASSEWDRNQPQHF
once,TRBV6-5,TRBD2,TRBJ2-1,TGTGCCAGCAGTGGACTAGCGGGAGGAGCCAATGAGCAGTTCTTC,CASSGLAGGANEQFF
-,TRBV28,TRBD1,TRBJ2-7,TGTGCCAGCAGCCCGGGACAGAGCCGAGAGCAGTACTTC,CASSPGQSREQYF